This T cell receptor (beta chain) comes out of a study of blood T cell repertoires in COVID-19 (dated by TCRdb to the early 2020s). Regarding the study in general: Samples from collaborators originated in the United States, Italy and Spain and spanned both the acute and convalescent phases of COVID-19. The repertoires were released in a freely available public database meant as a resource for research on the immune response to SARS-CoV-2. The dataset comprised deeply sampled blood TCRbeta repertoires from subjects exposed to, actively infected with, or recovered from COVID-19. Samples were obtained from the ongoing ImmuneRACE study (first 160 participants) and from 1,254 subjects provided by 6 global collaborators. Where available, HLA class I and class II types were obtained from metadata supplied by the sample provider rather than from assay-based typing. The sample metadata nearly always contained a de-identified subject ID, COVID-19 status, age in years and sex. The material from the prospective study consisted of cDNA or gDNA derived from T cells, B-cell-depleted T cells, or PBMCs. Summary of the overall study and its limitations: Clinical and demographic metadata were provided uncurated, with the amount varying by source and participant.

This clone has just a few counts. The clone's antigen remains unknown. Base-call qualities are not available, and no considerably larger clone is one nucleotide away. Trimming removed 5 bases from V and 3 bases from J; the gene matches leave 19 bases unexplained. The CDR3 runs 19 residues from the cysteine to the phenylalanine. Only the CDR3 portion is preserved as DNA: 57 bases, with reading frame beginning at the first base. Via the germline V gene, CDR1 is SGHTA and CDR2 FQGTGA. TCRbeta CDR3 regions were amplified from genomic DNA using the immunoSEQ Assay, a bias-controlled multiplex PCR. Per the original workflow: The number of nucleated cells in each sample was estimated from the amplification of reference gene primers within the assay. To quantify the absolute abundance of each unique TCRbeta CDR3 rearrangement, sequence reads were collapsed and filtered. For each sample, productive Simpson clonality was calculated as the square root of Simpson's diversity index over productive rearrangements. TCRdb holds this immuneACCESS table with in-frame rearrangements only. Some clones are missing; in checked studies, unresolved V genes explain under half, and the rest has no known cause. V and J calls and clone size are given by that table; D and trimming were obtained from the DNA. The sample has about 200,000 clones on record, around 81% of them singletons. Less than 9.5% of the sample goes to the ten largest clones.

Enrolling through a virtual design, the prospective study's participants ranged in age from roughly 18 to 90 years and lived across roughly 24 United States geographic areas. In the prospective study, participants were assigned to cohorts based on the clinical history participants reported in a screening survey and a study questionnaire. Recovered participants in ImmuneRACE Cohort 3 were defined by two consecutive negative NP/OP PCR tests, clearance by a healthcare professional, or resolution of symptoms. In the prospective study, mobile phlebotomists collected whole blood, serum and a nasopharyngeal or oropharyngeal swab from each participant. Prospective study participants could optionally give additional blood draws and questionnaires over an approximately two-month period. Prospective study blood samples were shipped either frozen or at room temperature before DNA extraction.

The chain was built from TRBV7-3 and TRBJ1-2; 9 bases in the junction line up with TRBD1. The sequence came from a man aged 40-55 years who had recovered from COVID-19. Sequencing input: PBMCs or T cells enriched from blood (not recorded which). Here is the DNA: TGTGCCAGCAGCAATACTACGCCCCGGGACAGGGCGCTTGACTATGGCTACACCTTC. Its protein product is CASSNTTPRDRALDYGYTF.